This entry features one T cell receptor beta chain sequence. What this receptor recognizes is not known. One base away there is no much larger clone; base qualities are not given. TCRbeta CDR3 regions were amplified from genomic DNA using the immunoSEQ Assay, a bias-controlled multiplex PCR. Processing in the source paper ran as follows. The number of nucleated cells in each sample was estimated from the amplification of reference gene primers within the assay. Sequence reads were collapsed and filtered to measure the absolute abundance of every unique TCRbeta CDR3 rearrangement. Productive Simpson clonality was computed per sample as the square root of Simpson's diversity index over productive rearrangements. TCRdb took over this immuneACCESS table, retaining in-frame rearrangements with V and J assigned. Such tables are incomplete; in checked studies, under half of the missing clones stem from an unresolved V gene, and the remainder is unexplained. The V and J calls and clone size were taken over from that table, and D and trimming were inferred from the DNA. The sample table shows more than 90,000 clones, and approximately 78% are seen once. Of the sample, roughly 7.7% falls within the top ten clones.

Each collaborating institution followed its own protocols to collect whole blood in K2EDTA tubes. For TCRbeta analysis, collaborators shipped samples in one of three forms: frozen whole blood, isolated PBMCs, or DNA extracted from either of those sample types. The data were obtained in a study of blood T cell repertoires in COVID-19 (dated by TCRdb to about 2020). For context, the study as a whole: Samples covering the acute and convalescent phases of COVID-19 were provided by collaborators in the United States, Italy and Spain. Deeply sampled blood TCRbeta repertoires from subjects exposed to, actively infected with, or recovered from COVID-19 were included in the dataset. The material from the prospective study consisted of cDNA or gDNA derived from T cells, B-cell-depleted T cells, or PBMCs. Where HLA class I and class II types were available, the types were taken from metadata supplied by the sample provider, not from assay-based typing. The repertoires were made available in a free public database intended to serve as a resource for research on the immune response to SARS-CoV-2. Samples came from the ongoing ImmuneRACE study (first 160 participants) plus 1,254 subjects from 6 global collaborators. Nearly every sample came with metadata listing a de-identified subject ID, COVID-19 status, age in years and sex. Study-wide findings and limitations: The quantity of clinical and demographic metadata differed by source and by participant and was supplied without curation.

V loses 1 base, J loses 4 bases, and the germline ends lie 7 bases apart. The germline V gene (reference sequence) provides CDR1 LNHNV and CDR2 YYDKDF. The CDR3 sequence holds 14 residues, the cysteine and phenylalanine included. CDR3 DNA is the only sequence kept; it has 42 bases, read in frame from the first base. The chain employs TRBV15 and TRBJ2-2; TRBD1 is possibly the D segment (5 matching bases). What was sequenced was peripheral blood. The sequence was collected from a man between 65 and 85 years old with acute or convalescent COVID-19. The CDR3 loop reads CATSRARATGELFF. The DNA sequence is TGTGCCACCAGCAGAGCCAGGGCCACCGGGGAGCTGTTTTTT.